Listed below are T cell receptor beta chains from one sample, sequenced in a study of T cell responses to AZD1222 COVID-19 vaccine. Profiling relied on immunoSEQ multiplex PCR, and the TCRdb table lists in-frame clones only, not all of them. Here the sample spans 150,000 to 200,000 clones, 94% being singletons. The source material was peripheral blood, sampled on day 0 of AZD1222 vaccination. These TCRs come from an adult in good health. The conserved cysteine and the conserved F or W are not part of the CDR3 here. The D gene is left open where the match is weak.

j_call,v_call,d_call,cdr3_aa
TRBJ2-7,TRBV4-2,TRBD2,ASSKPSAGATHEQY
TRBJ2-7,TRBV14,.,ASGAYEQY
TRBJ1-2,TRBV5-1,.,ASSLEAINYGYT
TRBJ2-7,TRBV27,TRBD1,ASRDRVYEQY
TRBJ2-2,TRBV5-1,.,ASSLEGLNTGELF
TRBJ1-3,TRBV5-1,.,ASSLEGNSGNTIY
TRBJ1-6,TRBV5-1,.,ASSHHYDSQYNSPLH
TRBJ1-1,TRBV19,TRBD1,ASSVIDRARTEAF
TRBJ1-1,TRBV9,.,ASSQAGMNTEAF
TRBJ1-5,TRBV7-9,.,ASSSSTGTQPQH
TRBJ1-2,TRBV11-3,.,ASSWALYRAGYT
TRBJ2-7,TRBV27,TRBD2,ASSLRGLLSSYEQY
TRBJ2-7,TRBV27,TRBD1,ASSSGGLRQY
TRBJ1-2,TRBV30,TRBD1,AWRMGQLTGYGYT